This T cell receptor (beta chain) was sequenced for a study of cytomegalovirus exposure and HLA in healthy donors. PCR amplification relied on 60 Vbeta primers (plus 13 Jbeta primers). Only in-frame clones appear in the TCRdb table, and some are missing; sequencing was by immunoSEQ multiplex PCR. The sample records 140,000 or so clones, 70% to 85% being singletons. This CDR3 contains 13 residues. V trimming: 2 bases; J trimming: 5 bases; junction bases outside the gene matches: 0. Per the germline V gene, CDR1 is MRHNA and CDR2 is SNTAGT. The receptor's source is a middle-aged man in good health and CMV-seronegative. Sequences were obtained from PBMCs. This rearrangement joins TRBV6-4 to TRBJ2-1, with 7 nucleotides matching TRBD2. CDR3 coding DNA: TGTGCCAGCAGTGACGGGACTAACAATGAGCAGTTCTTC. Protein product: CASSDGTNNEQFF.